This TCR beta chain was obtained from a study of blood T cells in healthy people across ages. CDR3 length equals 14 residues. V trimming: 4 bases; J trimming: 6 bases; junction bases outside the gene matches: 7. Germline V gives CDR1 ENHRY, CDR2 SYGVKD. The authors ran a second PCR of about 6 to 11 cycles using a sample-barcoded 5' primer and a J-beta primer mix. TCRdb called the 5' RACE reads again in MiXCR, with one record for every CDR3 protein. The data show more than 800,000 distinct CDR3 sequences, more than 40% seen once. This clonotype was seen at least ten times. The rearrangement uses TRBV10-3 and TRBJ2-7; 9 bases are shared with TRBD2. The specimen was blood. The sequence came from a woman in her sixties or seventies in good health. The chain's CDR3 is CAISVASGAAEQYF. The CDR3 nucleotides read TGTGCCATCAGTGTTGCTAGCGGGGCTGCCGAGCAGTACTTC.